The 22 T cell receptor beta chains presented below share a single source sample, sequenced in a study of preoperative IRX-2 immunotherapy in early breast cancer. Repertoires were generated with immunoSEQ multiplex PCR, while TCRdb's copy carries only in-frame clones and drops some. The table has roughly 14,000 clones, more than 75% seen once. Treatment: preoperative locoregional IRX-2 cytokine immunotherapy. The sample was acquired from a patient treated with IRX-2 immunotherapy. These receptors were collected from a human donor with breast cancer.

This chain joins TRBV18 and TRBJ1-6; possibly TRBD1 for D (6 bases). CDR3 length: 14 amino acids. Between the trimmed V and J ends, which lost 6 bases and 8 bases, there was a span of 14 bases. Germline CDR1 KGHSH, CDR2 LQKENI. The CDR3 protein is CASSPISGDSPLHF. CDR3 nucleotide sequence: TGTGCCAGCTCCCCCATATCAGGGGATTCACCCCTCCACTTT. Full variable domain (rest looked up from reference TRBV18 and TRBJ1-6): NAGVMQNPRHLVRRRGQEARLRCSPMKGHSHVYWYRQLPEEGLKFMVYLQKENIIDESGMPKERFSAEFPKEGPSILRIQQVVRGDSAAYFCASSPISGDSPLHFGNGTRLTVT.

The V gene is TRBV29-1, the J gene TRBJ1-5; D might be TRBD1 (5 bases). Germline CDR1 SQVTM, CDR2 ANQGSEA. CDR3 length equals 12 residues. Trimming removed 5 bases from V and 6 bases from J, with 11 bases in between. The CDR3 DNA reads as TGCAGCGTTCGGCAGGGCCGTCAGCCCCAGCATTTT. This codes for CSVRQGRQPQHF.

The chain has TRBV11-2 and TRBJ1-1, with TRBD1 as a possible D gene (6 bases). Germline lookup yields CDR1 SGHAT and CDR2 FQNNGV. The CDR3 contains 13 residues. V was shortened by 10 bases and J by 0 bases, with 12 bases between the two germline ends. This chain's CDR3 is CATLGQLNTEAFF. DNA of the CDR3: TGTGCCACGCTCGGACAGTTGAACACTGAAGCTTTCTTT.

In its sample, this clone was seen a few times. This rearrangement joins TRBV28 to TRBJ2-4, with a possible D match to TRBD2 (5 bases). From germline, CDR1 is MDHEN and CDR2 SYDVKM. Trimming pared 2 bases from V and 0 bases from J, leaving 20 bases between. The length of the CDR3 is 19 residues. DNA of the CDR3: TGTGCCAGCAGTTTAACGGGGATAAGTTCTCTTCTAGCCAAAAACATTCAGTACTTC. The encoded protein is CASSLTGISSLLAKNIQYF.

In its sample, this clone was seen once. The chain is built from TRBV4-1 and TRBJ2-7; 10 nucleotides align to TRBD1. The CDR3 runs 15 residues. From germline, CDR1 is MGHRA and CDR2 YSYEKL. Trimming took 4 bases from V and 3 from J; bases not matched to a gene: 6. CDR3: CASSLGTGAYYEQYV. CDR3 nucleotides: TGCGCCAGCAGCCTCGGGACAGGGGCATACTACGAGCAGTACGTC.

J is TRBJ2-5 and V is TRBV5-1; 11 bases map to TRBD2. V trimming: 5 bases; J trimming: 2 bases; junction bases outside the gene matches: 11. The CDR3 length is 17 residues. Germline V gives CDR1 SGHRS, CDR2 YFSETQ. The DNA for the CDR3 is TGCGCCAGCAGAACCGGAGGGTTAGCGGGGGGGCAAGAGACCCAGTACTTC. Its translation is CASRTGGLAGGQETQYF.

The chain has TRBV4-2 and TRBJ2-2; D call uncertain. The V end lost 2 bases, the J end lost 7 bases, and 14 bases lay between the germline ends. CDR1 LGHNA and CDR2 YNFKEQ come from the germline V gene. The CDR3 has 15 residues. This CDR3 reads CASSQNFFVGGELFF. The CDR3 DNA reads TGTGCCAGCAGCCAAAATTTCTTTGTCGGCGGGGAGCTGTTTTTT.

The chain has TRBV18 and TRBJ2-7; D is perhaps TRBD1 (6 bases). The length of the CDR3 is 14 residues. CDR1 KGHSH and CDR2 LQKENI come from the germline V gene. V was pared by 3 bases and J by 5 bases, with 14 bases between. In DNA form, the CDR3 reads TGTGCCAGCTCACCGTCAGGGGAGTTCGACGAGCAGTACTTC. Translating it yields CASSPSGEFDEQYF.

CDR3 amino acids: CASSLVRDNEQFF. CDR3 DNA: TGTGCCAGCAGCTTAGTCAGGGACAATGAGCAGTTCTTC. The chain couples TRBV11-3 to TRBJ2-1, with D tentatively TRBD1 (5 bases). Germline-derived CDR1 and CDR2 are SGHNT and YENEEA. V dropped 1 base and J dropped 5 bases, with 6 bases sitting between them. The CDR3 spans 13 residues.

CDR3 nucleotide sequence: TGTGCCAGCAGTGAGGGGACAGTCAGAACCTACGAGCAGTACTTC. Translating gives CASSEGTVRTYEQYF. The chain employs TRBV2 and TRBJ2-7, with TRBD1 matching 7 bases. The CDR3 has 15 amino acids. With 3 bases clipped from V and 2 bases from J, the junction kept 7 bases outside the gene matches. Germline values: CDR1 SNHLY, CDR2 FYNNEI. The complete variable domain, with remaining parts taken from reference TRBV2 and TRBJ2-7, reads EPEVTQTPSHQVTQMGQEVILRCVPISNHLYFYWYRQILGQKVEFLVSFYNNEISEKSEIFDDQFSVERPDGSNFTLKIRSTKLEDSAMYFCASSEGTVRTYEQYFGPGTRLTVT.

J is TRBJ2-1 and V is TRBV2; TRBD2 might be the D (7 bases). Germline CDR1 and CDR2: SNHLY and FYNNEI. The CDR3 totals 16 residues. Trimming removed 3 bases at V and 7 bases at J, with 19 bases between. CDR3 nucleotide sequence: TGTGCCAGCAGTGATCACCGAGGGGGGGATCAAAATGAGCAGTTCTTC. Protein sequence: CASSDHRGGDQNEQFF.

V and J are TRBV5-1 and TRBJ2-5; TRBD1 is a possible D gene (7 bases). Trimming pared 4 bases from V and 3 bases from J, leaving 16 bases between. CDR1 and CDR2 from the germline V gene are SGHRS and YFSETQ. The CDR3 has 15 amino acids. This CDR3 is CASSRGPRGEETQYF. CDR3 nucleotides: TGCGCCAGCAGCCGGGGACCCAGGGGGGAAGAGACCCAGTACTTC.

The V call is TRBV6-1, the J call TRBJ2-5; D not resolved. The germline V and J ends were trimmed by 4 bases and 2 bases, with 8 bases remaining between them. The CDR3 consists of 13 residues. Germline V gives CDR1 MNHNS, CDR2 SASEGT. Here the CDR3 reads CASSVSSQETQYF. CDR3 DNA sequence: TGTGCCAGCAGTGTTTCCAGTCAAGAGACCCAGTACTTC.

This chain uses TRBV11-3 with TRBJ2-7; TRBD1 matches at 7 bases. The CDR3 has 15 residues. Germline CDR1 reads SGHNT; CDR2 reads YENEEA. The V segment lost 1 base and the J segment 1 base; nucleotides outside the gene matches: 4. CDR3 in amino acids: CASSLVTGESYEQYF. The CDR3 DNA reads as TGTGCCAGCAGCTTAGTCACAGGGGAGTCCTACGAGCAGTACTTC.

The DNA of the CDR3 is TGTGCCAGCAGTTCTCAACCACGGGCAAATCAGCCCCAGCATTTT. This translates into CASSSQPRANQPQHF. V is TRBV28 and J is TRBJ1-5, with D unresolved. CDR3 length: 15 residues. In germline, CDR1 is MDHEN, CDR2 SYDVKM. V was pared by 4 bases and J by 4 bases, with 14 bases between. Supplemented by reference TRBV28 and TRBJ1-5, the full variable domain reads DVKVTQSSRYLVKRTGEKVFLECVQDMDHENMFWYRQDPGLGLRLIYFSYDVKMKEKGDIPEGYSVSREKKERFSLILESASTNQTSMYLCASSSQPRANQPQHFGDGTRLSIL.

V is TRBV6-1 and J is TRBJ1-5; the D gene is possibly TRBD1 (6 bases). Trimming took off 6 bases at V and 2 bases at J, with 14 bases between the two ends. This CDR3 has 15 residues. Germline CDR1 is MNHNS and CDR2 is SASEGT. The CDR3 reads CASRTGMMGNQPQHF. In DNA form, the CDR3 reads TGTGCCAGCAGAACAGGGATGATGGGCAATCAGCCCCAGCATTTT.

This clone was observed once. The genes are TRBV6-5 and TRBJ1-1, with D possibly matching TRBD1 (5 bases). Germline V gene data show CDR1 as MNHEY and CDR2 as SVGAGI. V lost 3 bases, J lost 5 bases, and 13 bases lay in between. This CDR3 spans 14 amino acids. Written as DNA, the CDR3 is TGTGCCAGCAGTTATACATCGGGGGGTACTGAAGCTTTCTTT. Its translation is CASSYTSGGTEAFF.

The chain carries TRBV28 and TRBJ1-2; D remains unclear. The CDR3 runs to 11 residues. The V gene's germline CDR1 is MDHEN and CDR2 SYDVKM. The CDR3 nucleotides read TGTGCGTCGGAGGGATTCTATGGCTACACCTTC. It translates to CASEGFYGYTF.

The chain carries TRBV5-6 and TRBJ2-3; 10 nucleotides line up with TRBD2. The CDR3 spans 15 residues. In germline, CDR1 is SGHDT, CDR2 YYEEEE. The V segment lost 4 bases and the J segment 3 bases; nucleotides outside the gene matches: 5. The CDR3 nucleotides are TGTGCCAGCAGCAATAGCGGGGGGCCTACAGATACGCAGTATTTT. Protein product: CASSNSGGPTDTQYF.

The V gene is TRBV30, the J gene TRBJ1-2; D uncertain. The CDR3 sequence is 14 residues long. Germline assignment: CDR1 GTSNPN and CDR2 SVGIG (reference sequence). The V gene lost 5 bases and the J gene lost 4 bases, with 17 bases spanning the gap. The CDR3 spells CAWDSAGSAYGYTF. For the CDR3, the DNA is TGTGCCTGGGACTCCGCCGGGAGCGCCTATGGCTACACCTTC. Looking up the rest from reference TRBV30 and TRBJ1-2 gives the full variable domain: SQTIHQWPATLVQPVGSPLSLECTVEGTSNPNLYWYRQAAGRGLQLLFYSVGIGQISSEVPQNLSASRPQDRQFILSSKKLLLSDSGFYLCAWDSAGSAYGYTFGSGTRLTVV.

The genes are TRBV11-3 and TRBJ1-1; D unresolved. The CDR3 has 14 amino acids. Trimming took off 6 bases at V and 1 base at J, with 12 bases between the two ends. Germline CDR1 reads SGHNT; CDR2 reads YENEEA. CDR3 amino acids: CASRYRRQNTEAFF. CDR3 nucleotides: TGTGCCAGCAGGTATAGACGACAGAACACTGAAGCTTTCTTT. Full variable domain (remainder filled in from reference TRBV11-3 and TRBJ1-1): EAGVVQSPRYKIIEKKQPVAFWCNPISGHNTLYWYLQNLGQGPELLIRYENEEAVDDSQLPKDRFSAERLKGVDSTLKIQPAELGDSAVYLCASRYRRQNTEAFFGQGTRLTVV.

The chain links TRBV7-9 to TRBJ1-1; 8 bases are a match to TRBD1. V trimming: 3 bases; J trimming: 5 bases; junction bases outside the gene matches: 5. Per the germline V gene, CDR1 is SEHNR and CDR2 is FQNEAQ (reference sequence). The CDR3 consists of 14 residues. Written as DNA, the CDR3 is TGTGCCAGCAGCTTCGACAGGGGATGGACTGAAGCTTTCTTT. Its translation is CASSFDRGWTEAFF.